This T cell receptor (beta chain) originates from a study of Graves' ophthalmopathy and Graves' hyperthyroidism (dated by TCRdb to between 2017 and 2018). Regarding the research as a whole: Peripheral blood was collected at initial diagnosis, before any treatment. After sampling, hyperthyroidism patients received methimazole starting at 30 mg daily, and ophthalmopathy patients received high-dose intravenous methylprednisolone. For independent validation, a separate cohort was made up of 18 to 20 hyperthyroidism patients plus 17 patients who later progressed from hyperthyroidism to ophthalmopathy. To explore V-J signatures that distinguish ophthalmopathy from hyperthyroidism, a discovery set of around 100 patients was enrolled, made up of 40 to 45 with ophthalmopathy and fewer than 60 with stable hyperthyroidism. For training and testing, the approximately 97 patients in the discovery cohort were randomly divided in a 7:3 ratio. In six hyperthyroidism patients, T-cell repertoires of thyroid tissue and blood were compared. In total, 135 blood samples were TCR-sequenced: around 42 ophthalmopathy, roughly 77 hyperthyroidism and roughly 17 hyperthyroidism-to-ophthalmopathy patients. The study used TCR beta repertoire signatures to distinguish Graves' ophthalmopathy from Graves' hyperthyroidism and to predict progression to ophthalmopathy.

Study-wide conclusions, independent of this receptor: Sample size was not statistically predetermined, and group allocation was not concealed from the investigators. In validation, the model predicted ophthalmopathy progression with about 64% sensitivity and 72.22% specificity; eleven to twelve predicted patients were CT-confirmed with GO in a median of around 6.5 months. Among expanded thyroid clonotypes with frequency above 0.001, most also showed up in blood, which suggests that blood repertoires may reflect the thyroid immune response. In cross-validation, the 13-signature model distinguished ophthalmopathy from stable hyperthyroidism with 87.88% sensitivity and about 81% specificity, while in the test set the corresponding values were approximately 80% and 75%.

TCR beta CDR3 regions were amplified from RNA transcripts for repertoire sequencing. A first-round RT-PCR used HTBI primers with the Qiagen OneStep RT-PCR kit, followed by a second-round multiplex PCR, size selection and purification. The libraries underwent paired-end sequencing with 100 bp reads on an Illumina HiSeq2000. In the paper's pipeline: Reads were processed with SOAPnuke, discarding reads with adapters, uncalled bases, mean Phred below 15, or no exact constant-primer or identifier match. COPE v1.2.5 was used to merge the high-quality paired reads. Each unique nucleotide sequence was treated as a clonotype, and MiTCR v1.1 was used to align the clonotypes to the IMGT TRB V, D and J references. Only V-J combinations with frequency above 0.0001 were analysed, covering 99.2% of repertoires. For each V-J combination, a TCR clonal expansion and chaos score was defined as the ratio of F50 clonal expansion to chaos observed in the TCRdist matrix. Welch's t-statistics and random forest were used to narrow the features down to around twelve V-J combinations, which were then fed into a naive Bayes classifier. The similarity between thyroid and blood repertoires was quantified using the Morisita-Horn index. In-frame beta chains were kept once TCRdb had trimmed the public reads at Q25 with fastp and called clones with MiXCR. Records with the same CDR3 protein are collapsed into one entry carrying the most frequent genes and DNA. The V and J calls follow TCRdb's processing rather than the paper's. For this sample there are over 450,000 distinct CDR3 sequences; approximately 15% appear just once. The ten largest clones represent 8% to 10% of the sample.

This clonotype was recorded many times. The antigen this receptor binds is unknown. The input lacks base qualities; no much larger clone sits a single base away. The CDR3 runs 13 amino acids, cysteine and phenylalanine included. The CDR3 DNA has 39 bases and is translated from base 1. At the junction V is shortened by 6 bases and J by 4 bases; bases outside the gene matches: 6. The germline V gene encodes CDR1 MDHEN and CDR2 SYDVKM. Patients with ophthalmopathy had moderately to severely active disease, with a Clinical Activity Score of 3 or more, a NOSPECS grade of 4 or more, and a disease duration of less than 3 months. Patients with other autoimmune diseases, uncontrolled infections, pregnancy or lactation were excluded. Clinical symptoms, serum thyroxine, TRAb, thyroid ultrasound and orbital computed tomography were used for diagnosis. PBMCs were isolated from 7.5 to 10 ml of fresh peripheral blood by Ficoll-Paque density gradient centrifugation. Total RNA was extracted using Trizol reagent, and RNA quality was checked on an Agilent 2100 Bioanalyzer.

The rearranged segments are TRBV28 and TRBJ2-7; TRBD1 agrees with 7 junctional bases. Sequenced: blood. The receptor comes from a woman aged 30 to 39 with Graves' ophthalmopathy. Donor details come from another sample of the same person, matched by shared clones. The CDR3 region: CASSPGQRYEQYF. The sequenced DNA is TGTGCCAGCAGCCCGGGACAGCGTTACGAGCAGTACTTC.